A single T cell receptor (beta chain) is shown here with its context. This clone appeared a single time. This receptor's antigen is unknown. Base-call qualities are not available, and no considerably larger clone is one nucleotide away. This entry belongs to a study of control samples from healthy donors and cancer patients (TCRdb year 2020). Library generation was performed with the immunoSEQ multiplex PCR assay. TCRdb obtained this table from immuneACCESS and retained in-frame rearrangements with V and J assigned. These tables miss some clones; where compared with another copy, unresolved V genes account for less than half of the shortfall, and the remainder is unexplained. The sample table shows about 250,000 clones, and around 80% are seen once. The top ten constitute 10% to 15% of the sample. The origin of this receptor is a woman aged 55-69 years with lung cancer. Sequencing was performed on PBMCs.

The CDR3 has the sequence CASSPPGGPYNEQFF. The DNA reads TGTGCCAGCAGCCCACCTGGGGGGCCTTACAATGAGCAGTTCTTC. Rearrangement joined TRBV7-3 to TRBJ2-1; the D gene is perhaps TRBD1 or TRBD2, as each covers 6 bases. The CDR3 measures 15 amino acids from cysteine to phenylalanine. Left in the record is the CDR3 DNA by itself, 45 bases read in frame from the first base. In the germline V gene, CDR1 corresponds to SGHTA and CDR2 to FQGTGA. The junction carries 15 bases between V and J, which are trimmed by 5 bases and 4 bases respectively.